A selection of T cell receptor beta chains follows, all from one sample in a study of blood T cell repertoires in COVID-19. Some clones are missing from TCRdb's copy, which holds only in-frame ones; the method was immunoSEQ multiplex PCR. The sample contains 170,000 or so clones, 70% to 90% of which appear only once. The sample was peripheral blood. Receptors were obtained from a man aged 50 to 60 with active or convalescent COVID-19. CDR3s include the opening cysteine and the closing phenylalanine or tryptophan. A D gene is named only where the DNA matches it firmly. Not every row has a clone size; where given, it reads once, few, many or a size class.

abundance	v_gene	j_gene	d_gene	CDR3aa	CDR3nt
.	TRBV18	TRBJ1-5	TRBD1	CASSQGQGGNQPQHF	TGTGCCAGCTCGCAGGGACAGGGTGGCAATCAGCCCCAGCATTTT
once	TRBV24-1	TRBJ1-2	.	CATSGGGVNYGYTF	TGTGCCACCAGCGGAGGGGGGGTTAACTATGGCTACACCTTC
few	TRBV4-1	TRBJ1-1	.	CASSQDIGNTEAFF	TGCGCCAGCAGCCAAGATATCGGGAACACTGAAGCTTTCTTT
once	TRBV24-1	TRBJ1-2	.	CATSEPDTYGYTF	TGTGCCACCAGTGAACCAGACACCTATGGCTACACCTTC
.	TRBV24-1	TRBJ2-7	.	CATSDDWNEQYF	TGTGCCACCAGTGACGACTGGAACGAGCAGTACTTC
.	TRBV19	TRBJ2-7	TRBD1	CASSMDRAYEQYF	TGTGCCAGTAGTATGGACAGGGCGTACGAGCAGTACTTC
.	TRBV6-2/TRBV6-3	TRBJ2-2	.	CASSPLAATGELFF	TGTGCCAGCAGCCCCTTGGCGGCCACCGGGGAGCTGTTTTTT
.	TRBV27	TRBJ2-7	.	CASRIKIGQGYEQYF	TGTGCCAGCAGGATCAAGATCGGGCAGGGATACGAGCAGTACTTC
.	TRBV19	TRBJ1-5	.	CASSMGQNQPQHF	TGTGCCAGTAGTATGGGACAAAATCAGCCCCAGCATTTT
.	TRBV2	TRBJ1-2	TRBD1	CASSPQGSNYGYTF	TGTGCCAGCAGTCCACAGGGGTCCAACTATGGCTACACCTTC
once	TRBV9	TRBJ2-3	TRBD2	CASSGSRGGPGYQVTDTQYF	TGTGCCAGCAGCGGCTCGCGGGGGGGGCCTGGTTATCAAGTAACAGATACGCAGTATTTT
.	TRBV20-1	TRBJ1-2	TRBD1	CSASKQGARGYTF	TGCAGTGCTAGTAAACAGGGGGCGCGAGGCTACACCTTC
.	TRBV27	TRBJ1-5	.	CASSQLGGAQPQHF	TGTGCCAGCAGCCAACTAGGGGGGGCACAGCCCCAGCATTTT
.	TRBV7-9	TRBJ1-2	.	CASSSGVRSIYGYTF	TGTGCCAGCAGCTCTGGTGTAAGGAGTATCTATGGCTACACCTTC
.	TRBV24-1	TRBJ1-1	.	CATSDASGAYTEAFF	TGTGCCACCAGTGATGCCTCAGGGGCATACACTGAAGCTTTCTTT
.	TRBV25-1	TRBJ2-2	TRBD1	CASSGGQGTGELFF	TGTGCCAGCAGTGGTGGACAGGGCACCGGGGAGCTGTTTTTT
.	TRBV19	TRBJ1-3	TRBD1	CASSMAGGAGNTIYF	TGTGCCAGTAGTATGGCAGGGGGCGCTGGAAACACCATATATTTT
.	TRBV6-5	TRBJ2-7	TRBD1	CASSTGTGATYEQYF	TGTGCCAGCAGTACCGGGACAGGTGCCACCTACGAGCAGTACTTC
.	TRBV3-1/TRBV3-2	TRBJ2-3	.	CASSRQTGMRDTQYF	TGTGCCAGCAGCCGCCAAACAGGAATGCGTGATACGCAGTATTTT